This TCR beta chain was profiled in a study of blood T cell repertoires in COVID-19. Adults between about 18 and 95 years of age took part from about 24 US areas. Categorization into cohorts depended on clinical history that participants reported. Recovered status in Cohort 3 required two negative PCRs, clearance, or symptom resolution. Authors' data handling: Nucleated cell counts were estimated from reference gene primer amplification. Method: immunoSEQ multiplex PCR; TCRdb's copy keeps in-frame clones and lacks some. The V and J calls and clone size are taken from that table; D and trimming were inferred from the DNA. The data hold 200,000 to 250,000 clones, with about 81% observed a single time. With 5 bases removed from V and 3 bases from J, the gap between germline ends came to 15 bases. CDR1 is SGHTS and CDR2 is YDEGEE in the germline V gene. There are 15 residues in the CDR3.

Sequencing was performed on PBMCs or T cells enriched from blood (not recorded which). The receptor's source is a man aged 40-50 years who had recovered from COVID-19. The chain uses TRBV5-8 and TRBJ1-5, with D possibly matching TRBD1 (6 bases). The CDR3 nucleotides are TGTGCCAGCAGACTCAGGGGAAGTGACAATCAGCCCCAGCATTTT. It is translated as CASRLRGSDNQPQHF.